This T cell receptor beta chain originates from a study of cytomegalovirus exposure and HLA in healthy donors. A few counts support this clone. The target antigen is unknown. Broader study findings: The classifier reportedly diagnosed cytomegalovirus status with high sensitivity and specificity. With later analysis, a missense DCLRE1C variant became linked to TCR beta V- and J-gene trimming.

PCR was performed using 60 Vbeta and 13 Jbeta primers. Clones were read by immunoSEQ multiplex PCR, and TCRdb kept only the in-frame ones, dropping some. The profile covers 120,000 or so clones, with more than 60% appearing a single time and 6.2% taken by the ten largest. These donors counted as nominally healthy when sampled, but unrecorded immune exposures were likely. V lost 2 bases and J 1 base, leaving 11 bases between the germline ends. Germline values: CDR1 MGHDK, CDR2 SYGVNS. CDR3 length equals 15 residues. The source material was PBMCs. This TCR was sampled from a man under 40 in good health and CMV-seropositive. The rearrangement joins TRBV25-1 to TRBJ1-1; no definite D call. CDR3 DNA: TGTGCCAGCAGTGAAAGGAGTGGAGGGAACACTGAAGCTTTCTTT. Protein: CASSERSGGNTEAFF.